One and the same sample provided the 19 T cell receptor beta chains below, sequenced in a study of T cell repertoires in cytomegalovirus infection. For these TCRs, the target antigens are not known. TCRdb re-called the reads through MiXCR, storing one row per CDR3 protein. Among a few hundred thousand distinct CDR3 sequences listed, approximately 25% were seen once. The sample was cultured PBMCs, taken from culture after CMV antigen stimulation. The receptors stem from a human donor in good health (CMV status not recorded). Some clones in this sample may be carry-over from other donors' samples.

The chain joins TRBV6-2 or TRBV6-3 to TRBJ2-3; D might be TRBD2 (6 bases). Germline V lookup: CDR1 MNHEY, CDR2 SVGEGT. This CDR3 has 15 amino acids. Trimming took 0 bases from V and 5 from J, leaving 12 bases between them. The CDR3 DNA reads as TGTGCCAGCAGTTACTCTAGCGGACGGGGAGATACGCAGTATTTT. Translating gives CASSYSSGRGDTQYF.

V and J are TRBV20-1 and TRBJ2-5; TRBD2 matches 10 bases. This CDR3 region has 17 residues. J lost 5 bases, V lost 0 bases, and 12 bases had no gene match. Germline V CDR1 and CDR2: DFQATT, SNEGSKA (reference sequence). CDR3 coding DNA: TGCAGTGCTAGAGATGGGGGAGCGGGGGGGGGCCGGGAGACCCAGTACTTC. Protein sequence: CSARDGGAGGGRETQYF.

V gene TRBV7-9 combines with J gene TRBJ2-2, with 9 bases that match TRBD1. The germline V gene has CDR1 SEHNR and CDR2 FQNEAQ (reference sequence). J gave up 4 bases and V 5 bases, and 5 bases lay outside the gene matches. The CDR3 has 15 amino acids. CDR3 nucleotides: TGTGCCAGCAGCCCTGGACAGGGGACCACCGGGGAGCTGTTTTTT. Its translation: CASSPGQGTTGELFF.

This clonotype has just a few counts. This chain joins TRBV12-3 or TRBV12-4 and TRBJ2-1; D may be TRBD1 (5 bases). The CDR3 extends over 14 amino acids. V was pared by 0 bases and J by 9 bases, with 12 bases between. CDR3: CASSLASGASEQFF. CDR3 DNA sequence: TGTGCCAGCAGTTTAGCAAGTGGGGCTAGTGAGCAGTTCTTC.

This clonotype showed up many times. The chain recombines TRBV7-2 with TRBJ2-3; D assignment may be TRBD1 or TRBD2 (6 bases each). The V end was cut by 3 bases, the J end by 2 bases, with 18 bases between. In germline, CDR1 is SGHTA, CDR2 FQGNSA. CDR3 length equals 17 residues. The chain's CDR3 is CASSFIQGGAFTDTQYF. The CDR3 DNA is TGTGCCAGCAGCTTCATACAGGGCGGGGCATTCACAGATACGCAGTATTTT.

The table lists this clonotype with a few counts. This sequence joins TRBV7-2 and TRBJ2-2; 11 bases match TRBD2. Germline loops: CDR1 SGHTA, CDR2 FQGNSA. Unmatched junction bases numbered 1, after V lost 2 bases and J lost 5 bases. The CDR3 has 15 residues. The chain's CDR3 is CASSLRTSGTGELFF. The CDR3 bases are TGTGCCAGCAGCTTAAGGACTAGCGGGACCGGGGAGCTGTTTTTT.

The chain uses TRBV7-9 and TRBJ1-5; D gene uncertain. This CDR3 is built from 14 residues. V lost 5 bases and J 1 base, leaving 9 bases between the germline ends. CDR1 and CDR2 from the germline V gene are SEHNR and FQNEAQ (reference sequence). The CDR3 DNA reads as TGTGCCAGCAGCACTACAGAGAGCAATCAGCCCCAGCATTTT. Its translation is CASSTTESNQPQHF.

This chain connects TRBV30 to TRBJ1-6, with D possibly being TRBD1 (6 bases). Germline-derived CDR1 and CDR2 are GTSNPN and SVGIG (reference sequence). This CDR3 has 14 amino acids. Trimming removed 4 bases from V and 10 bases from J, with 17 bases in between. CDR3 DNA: TGTGCCTGGAACCCGAGGGGGAAGGACTCACCCCTCCACTTT. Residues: CAWNPRGKDSPLHF.

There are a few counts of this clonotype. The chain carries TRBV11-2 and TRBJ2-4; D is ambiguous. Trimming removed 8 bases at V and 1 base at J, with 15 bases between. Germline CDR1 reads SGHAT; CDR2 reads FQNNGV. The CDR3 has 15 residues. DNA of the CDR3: TGTGCCAGCGGCGCCGCGAGGTCCGCCAAAAACATTCAGTACTTC. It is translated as CASGAARSAKNIQYF.

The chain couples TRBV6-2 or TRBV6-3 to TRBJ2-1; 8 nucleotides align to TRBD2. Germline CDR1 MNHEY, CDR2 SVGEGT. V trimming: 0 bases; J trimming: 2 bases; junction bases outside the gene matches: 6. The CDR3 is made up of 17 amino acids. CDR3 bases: TGTGCCAGCAGTTACTCGAAGGCGGGAGGCACCTACAATGAGCAGTTCTTC. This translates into CASSYSKAGGTYNEQFF.

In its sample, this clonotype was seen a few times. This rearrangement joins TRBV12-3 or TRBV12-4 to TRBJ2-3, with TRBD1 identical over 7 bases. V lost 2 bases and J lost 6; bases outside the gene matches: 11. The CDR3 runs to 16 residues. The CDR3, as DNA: TGTGCCAGCAGTTTACATTTCGGGACAGCGGCGGATACGCAGTATTTT. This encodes CASSLHFGTAADTQYF.

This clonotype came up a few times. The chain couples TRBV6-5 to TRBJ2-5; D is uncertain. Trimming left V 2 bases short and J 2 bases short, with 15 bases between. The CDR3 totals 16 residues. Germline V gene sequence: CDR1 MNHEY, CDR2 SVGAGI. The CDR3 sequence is CASSYGPPRVQETQYF. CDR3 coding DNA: TGTGCCAGCAGTTACGGACCCCCTAGGGTACAAGAGACCCAGTACTTC.

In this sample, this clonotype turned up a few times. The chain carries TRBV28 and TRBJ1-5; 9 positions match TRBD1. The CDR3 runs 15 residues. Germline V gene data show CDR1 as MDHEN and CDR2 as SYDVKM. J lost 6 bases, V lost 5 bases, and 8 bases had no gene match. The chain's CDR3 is CASSQQGARGQPQHF. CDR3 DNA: TGTGCCAGCAGTCAACAGGGGGCGCGTGGTCAGCCCCAGCATTTT.

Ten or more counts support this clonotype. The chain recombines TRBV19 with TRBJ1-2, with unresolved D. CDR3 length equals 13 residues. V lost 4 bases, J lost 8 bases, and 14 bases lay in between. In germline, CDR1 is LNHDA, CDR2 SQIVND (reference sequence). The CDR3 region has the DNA TGTGCCAGTAGTACACCCCCTTACTGGGGCTACACCTTC. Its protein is CASSTPPYWGYTF.

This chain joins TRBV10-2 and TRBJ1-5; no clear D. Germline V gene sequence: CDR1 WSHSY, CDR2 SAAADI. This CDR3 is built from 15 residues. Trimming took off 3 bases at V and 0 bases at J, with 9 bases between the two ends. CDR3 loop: CASSEPQYSNQPQHF. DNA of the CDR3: TGCGCCAGCAGTGAACCTCAGTATAGCAATCAGCCCCAGCATTTT.

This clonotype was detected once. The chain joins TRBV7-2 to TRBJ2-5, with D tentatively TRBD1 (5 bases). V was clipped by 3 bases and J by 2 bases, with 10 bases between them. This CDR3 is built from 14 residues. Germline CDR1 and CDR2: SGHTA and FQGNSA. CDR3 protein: CASSFPGLQETQYF. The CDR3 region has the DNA TGTGCCAGCAGCTTCCCAGGGCTTCAAGAGACCCAGTACTTC. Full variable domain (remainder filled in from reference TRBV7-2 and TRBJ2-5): GAGVSQSPSNKVTEKGKDVELRCDPISGHTALYWYRQSLGQGLEFLIYFQGNSAPDKSGLPSDRFSAERTGGSVSTLTIQRTQQEDSAVYLCASSFPGLQETQYFGPGTRLLVL.

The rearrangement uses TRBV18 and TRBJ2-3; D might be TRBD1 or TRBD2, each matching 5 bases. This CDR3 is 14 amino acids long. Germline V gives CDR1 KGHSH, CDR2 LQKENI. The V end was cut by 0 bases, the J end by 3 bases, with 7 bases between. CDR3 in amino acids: CASSPPGRTDTQYF. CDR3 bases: TGTGCCAGCTCACCACCGGGACGGACAGATACGCAGTATTTT. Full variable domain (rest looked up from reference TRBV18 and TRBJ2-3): NAGVMQNPRHLVRRRGQEARLRCSPMKGHSHVYWYRQLPEEGLKFMVYLQKENIIDESGMPKERFSAEFPKEGPSILRIQQVVRGDSAAYFCASSPPGRTDTQYFGPGTRLTVL.

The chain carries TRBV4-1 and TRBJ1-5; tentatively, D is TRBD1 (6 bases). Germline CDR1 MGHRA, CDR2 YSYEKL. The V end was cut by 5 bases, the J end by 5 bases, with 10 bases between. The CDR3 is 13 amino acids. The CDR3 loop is CASSANRDQPQHF. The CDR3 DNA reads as TGCGCCAGCAGCGCCAACAGGGATCAGCCCCAGCATTTT.

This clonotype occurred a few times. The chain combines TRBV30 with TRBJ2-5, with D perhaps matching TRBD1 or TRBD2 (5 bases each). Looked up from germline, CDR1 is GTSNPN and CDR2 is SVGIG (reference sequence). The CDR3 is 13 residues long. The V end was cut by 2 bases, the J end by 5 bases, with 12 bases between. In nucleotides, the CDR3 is TGTGCCTGGAGTATCGGGACCCGCGAGACCCAGTACTTC. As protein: CAWSIGTRETQYF. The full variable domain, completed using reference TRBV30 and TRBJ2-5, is SQTIHQWPATLVQPVGSPLSLECTVEGTSNPNLYWYRQAAGRGLQLLFYSVGIGQISSEVPQNLSASRPQDRQFILSSKKLLLSDSGFYLCAWSIGTRETQYFGPGTRLLVL.